The entry that follows covers one T cell receptor (beta chain) sequence. Its target is not known. Focal radiation and CTLA-4 blockade (ipilimumab) were tested in chemo-refractory metastatic non-small-cell lung cancer patients. The method was immunoSEQ multiplex PCR; TCRdb's version includes in-frame clones alone and lacks a portion of them. The sample lists around 44,000 clones; 86% were seen once. This sample stems from a study of radiotherapy plus CTLA-4 blockade in lung cancer. Background on the study: An objective response was seen in approximately 17% of patients, and disease control in about 31%.

Findings of the study overall: Blood saw expansion of tumor-derived TCR clones after radiotherapy plus ipilimumab. Early shifts in blood T cell clones, with interferon-beta, reportedly predicted response best.

V shed 2 bases and J 5 bases; nucleotides not matched to a gene: 7. The CDR3 consists of 14 residues. The germline V gene has CDR1 SGHRS and CDR2 YFSETQ. This TCR came from a human donor with non-small cell lung cancer that progressed on radiotherapy plus ipilimumab. Some clones in this sample may be carry-over from other donors' samples. The starting material was peripheral blood, obtained from a patient treated with radiotherapy plus ipilimumab. This sequence joins TRBV5-1 and TRBJ2-7; TRBD1 aligns across 7 bases. CDR3 nucleotides: TGCGCCAGCAGCTTCCCCGACAGGGCAGACGAGCAGTACTTC. It is translated as CASSFPDRADEQYF.